These 10 T cell receptor beta chains share one sample of origin, sequenced in a study of pediatric ulcerative colitis (dated by TCRdb to about 2019). Libraries were made using the immunoSEQ multiplex PCR assay. The table was pulled from immuneACCESS by TCRdb, which kept in-frame rearrangements only. Such tables lose some clones; where checked, under half of the loss comes from unresolved V genes, and the rest has no known cause. For this sample the table gives 40,000 to 55,000 clones, of which 78% were detected only once. Jointly, the top ten make up 3% to 4.5% of the sample. One to two pinch biopsies were taken from the rectum for research during colonoscopy. Sequenced input: gut tissue. The receptors derive from a girl aged 10-17 years with moderate ulcerative colitis.

This rearrangement joins TRBV5-1 to TRBJ2-5; 7 bases line up with TRBD2. J gave up 4 bases and V 4 bases, and 1 base lay outside the gene matches. Germline V CDR1 and CDR2: SGHRS, YFSETQ. This CDR3 region has 12 residues. The CDR3 DNA reads as TGCGCCAGCAGCACGGGAGGAGAGACCCAGTACTTC. The encoded protein is CASSTGGETQYF.

This rearrangement joins TRBV10-2 to TRBJ2-5, with D perhaps TRBD2 (5 bases). The end of the DNA is better explained by TRBJ2-7, so the J call may be wrong. Germline CDR1 is WSHSY and CDR2 is SAAADI. The CDR3 is made up of 14 amino acids. The CDR3 reads CASIDGTGSYEQYF. DNA for the CDR3: TGCGCCAGCATCGACGGTACGGGATCCTACGAGCAGTACTTC.

V usage is TRBV4-1 and J usage is TRBJ2-7; no firm D call. Trimming cost V 0 bases and J 3 bases, with 18 bases left between them. CDR1 and CDR2 from the germline V gene are MGHRA and YSYEKL. The CDR3 runs 17 residues. CDR3 DNA sequence: TGCGCCAGCAGCCAAGAAGCTAGAAGGAGATTCCTCTACGAGCAGTACTTC. Residues: CASSQEARRRFLYEQYF.

CDR3 nucleotide sequence: TGTGCCAGCAGCCTTTTCTCGAGGCGTAGCGGGGGGGCCCGGGAGCAGTTCTTC. It encodes CASSLFSRRSGGAREQFF. The rearrangement joins TRBV5-4 to TRBJ2-1; TRBD2 matches at 11 bases. CDR1 SGHNT and CDR2 YYREEE come from the germline V gene (reference sequence). V lost 4 bases and J lost 10; bases outside the gene matches: 19. The CDR3 has 18 residues.

The CDR3 loop reads CASSSPTGTNEKLFF. The CDR3 nucleotides are TGTGCCAGCAGCTCCCCGACAGGGACTAATGAAAAACTGTTTTTT. The chain carries TRBV7-6 and TRBJ1-4; 7 bases are shared with TRBD1. The CDR3 is 15 residues long. The V gene's germline CDR1 is SGHVS and CDR2 FNYEAQ. V trimming: 4 bases; J trimming: 2 bases; junction bases outside the gene matches: 4. The complete variable domain, with remaining parts taken from reference TRBV7-6 and TRBJ1-4, reads GAGVSQSPRYKVTKRGQDVALRCDPISGHVSLYWYRQALGQGPEFLTYFNYEAQQDKSGLPNDRFSAERPEGSISTLTIQRTEQRDSAMYRCASSSPTGTNEKLFFGSGTQLSVL.

This chain uses TRBV30 with TRBJ1-4, with D perhaps matching TRBD1 (6 bases). The germline V gene has CDR1 GTSNPN and CDR2 SVGIG (reference sequence). The V gene lost 3 bases and the J gene lost 5 bases, with 16 bases spanning the gap. CDR3 length: 15 amino acids. CDR3 sequence reads: CAWSLGTNRNEKLFF. CDR3 nucleotides: TGTGCCTGGAGCCTCGGGACAAATAGGAATGAAAAACTGTTTTTT.

In nucleotides, the CDR3 is TGTGCCAGCAGTAGGTTGGCTGGAAACACCATATATTTT. Protein: CASSRLAGNTIYF. The chain recombines TRBV28 with TRBJ1-3, with no clear D. Germline V lookup: CDR1 MDHEN, CDR2 SYDVKM. CDR3 size: 13 residues. The V and J ends lost 5 bases and 2 bases respectively, with 7 bases between them.

This clone has just one count. The DNA for the CDR3 is TGTGCCAGCAGGGCCGCAGGGAGTAGGTACTATGGCTACACCTTC. Amino acids: CASRAAGSRYYGYTF. The V gene is TRBV6-1, the J gene TRBJ1-2; weak D call: TRBD1 (5 bases). Per the germline V gene, CDR1 is MNHNS and CDR2 is SASEGT. The germline V and J ends were trimmed by 6 bases and 3 bases, with 17 bases remaining between them. The CDR3 has 15 amino acids.

The chain uses TRBV2 and TRBJ2-1, with D perhaps given as TRBD1 or TRBD2 (5 bases each). There are 15 residues in the CDR3. The germline CDR1 and CDR2 sequences are SNHLY and FYNNEI. The V end was cut by 8 bases, the J end by 0 bases, with 14 bases between. Here the CDR3 reads CASRRDQSSYNEQFF. The CDR3 coding sequence is TGTGCCAGCCGAAGGGACCAGAGCTCCTACAATGAGCAGTTCTTC.

The V and J genes are TRBV6-5 and TRBJ2-1; 7 bases agree with TRBD1. V was pared by 2 bases and J by 12 bases, with 4 bases of the junction left unmatched. This CDR3 is built from 12 residues. CDR1 and CDR2 (germline): MNHEY, SVGAGI. Here the CDR3 DNA reads TGTGCCAGCAGTTACACCGGGGACAGGCAGTTCTTC. Residues: CASSYTGDRQFF.